One sample yielded the 7 T cell receptor beta chains listed below, sequenced in a study of tumor-infiltrating lymphocytes in primary liver carcinoma. Constant-region priming of about 520 ng total RNA yielded TCR beta cDNA. Three-round nested multiplex PCR performed with slightly modified ARM-PCR produced the TCR beta libraries. TRBV1-TRBV30 forward primers paired with a C-beta reverse primer were used in the first two PCR rounds, which ran about 11 cycles each. TCRdb reprocessed the multiplex PCR reads with MiXCR, giving one entry per CDR3 protein. In the table there are roughly 180,000 distinct CDR3 sequences, 50% to 75% of which are singletons. Germline DNA was also extracted, while the blood RNA originated from unsorted whole blood. The sequenced sample was peripheral blood. These receptors came from a man in his forties with primary liver carcinoma and hepatitis B virus infection.

V usage is TRBV6-5 and J usage is TRBJ2-7; 9 positions agree with TRBD1. The CDR3 loop spans 13 amino acids. Germline CDR1 and CDR2: MNHEY and SVGAGI. V was pared by 6 bases and J by 5 bases, with 5 bases of the junction left unmatched. CDR3 bases: TGTGCCAGCAGAGGACAGGGGAGGCACGAGCAGTACTTC. Its translation is CASRGQGRHEQYF.

This clonotype came up a few times. V and J are TRBV4-1 and TRBJ2-5, with D unresolved. Between the trimmed V and J ends, which lost 1 base and 7 bases, there was a span of 10 bases. This CDR3 is built from 13 residues. CDR1 and CDR2 (germline): MGHRA, YSYEKL. CDR3 residues: CASSQAPPGTQYF. CDR3 sequence (DNA): TGCGCCAGCAGCCAAGCCCCCCCGGGGACCCAGTACTTC.

The chain couples TRBV12-5 to TRBJ2-1, with D possibly being TRBD2 (6 bases). The germline gives CDR1 LGHNT, CDR2 FRNRAP. V dropped 0 bases and J dropped 9 bases, with 9 bases sitting between them. The CDR3 covers 13 residues. This chain's CDR3 is CASGLVGGGEQFF. The CDR3 region has the DNA TGTGCTAGTGGTTTGGTCGGGGGAGGTGAGCAGTTCTTC. Based on the CDR3 plus reference TRBV12-5 and TRBJ2-1, the full variable domain is DARVTQTPRHKVTEMGQEVTMRCQPILGHNTVFWYRQTMMQGLELLAYFRNRAPLDDSGMPKDRFSAEMPDATLATLKIQPSEPRDSAVYFCASGLVGGGEQFFGPGTRLTVL.

This clonotype was seen once. The chain couples TRBV6-5 to TRBJ2-7; D is uncertain. Germline V gene lookup returns CDR1 MNHEY and CDR2 SVGAGI. This CDR3 comprises 13 residues. Trimming pared 2 bases from V and 9 bases from J, leaving 14 bases between. This CDR3 is CASSYNGGDGQYF. CDR3 DNA sequence: TGTGCCAGCAGTTACAACGGTGGCGACGGGCAGTACTTC.

Turning to this clonotype: The junction differs from germline at one of its ends, possibly a read error. The CDR3 protein is CASSELGTQNQSQHF. The CDR3 DNA reads as TGCGCCAGCAGTGAGCTGGGGACCCAGAATCAGTCCCAGCATTTT. The V call is TRBV10-2, the J call TRBJ1-5; tentative D call: TRBD1 (5 bases). CDR1 is WSHSY and CDR2 is SAAADI in the germline V gene. The CDR3 contains 15 residues.

Note on this clonotype: Its ends do not fully match the called genes, so a read error is possible. V is TRBV4-2 and J is TRBJ1-4; D ambiguous. Germline CDR1 and CDR2: LGHNA and YNFKEQ. This CDR3 has 13 residues. CDR3 residues: CVSSQPHREKLFF. CDR3 in DNA: TGTGTCAGCAGCCAGCCCCACCGTGAAAAACTGTTTTTT.

This clonotype has more than one count but fewer than ten. The rearrangement uses TRBV29-1 and TRBJ2-1; 9 nucleotides match TRBD2. The CDR3 extends over 13 amino acids. Germline CDR1 and CDR2: SQVTM and ANQGSEA. V shed 4 bases, J shed 4 bases, and the junction held 2 bases outside the gene matches. CDR3 coding DNA: TGCAGCGTTGGGACTAGCGTGTACAATGAGCAGTTCTTC. This translates into CSVGTSVYNEQFF.